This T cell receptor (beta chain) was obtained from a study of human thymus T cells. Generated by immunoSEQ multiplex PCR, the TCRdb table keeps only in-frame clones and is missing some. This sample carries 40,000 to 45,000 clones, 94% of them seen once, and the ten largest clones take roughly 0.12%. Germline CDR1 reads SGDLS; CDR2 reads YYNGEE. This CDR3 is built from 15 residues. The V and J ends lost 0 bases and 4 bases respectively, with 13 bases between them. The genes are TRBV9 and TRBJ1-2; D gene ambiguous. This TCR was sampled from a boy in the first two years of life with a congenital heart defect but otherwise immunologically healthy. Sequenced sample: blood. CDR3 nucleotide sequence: TGTGCCAGCAGCGTAGGTGATCGGCGGGGCTATGGCTACACCTTC. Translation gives CASSVGDRRGYGYTF.